These 26 T cell receptor beta chains share one sample of origin, sequenced in a study of blood T cell repertoires in COVID-19. The protocol was immunoSEQ multiplex PCR, while the TCRdb copy is restricted to in-frame clones and leaves out a portion. The sample lists under 200,000 clones, around nine tenths occurring once. Sequenced: peripheral blood. These receptors were obtained from a man between 18 and 35 years old with active or convalescent COVID-19.

The V and J genes are TRBV6-6 and TRBJ2-3; a weak D match, TRBD1 (6 bases). The ends were cut back, 7 bases at V and 4 bases at J, with 12 bases in the middle. This CDR3 is 13 amino acids long. CDR1 is MNHNY and CDR2 is SVGAGI in the germline V gene (reference sequence). The CDR3 loop is CASTKQGSDTQYF. As DNA, the CDR3 is TGTGCCAGCACGAAACAGGGCTCAGATACGCAGTATTTT.

V and J are TRBV9 and TRBJ2-1, with D hard to call. Germline V gives CDR1 SGDLS, CDR2 YYNGEE. V lost 0 bases, J lost 2 bases, and 9 bases lay in between. The CDR3 covers 15 residues. CDR3 nucleotides: TGTGCCAGCAGCGTAGGAAGCGTGGCCTACAATGAGCAGTTCTTC. Translating gives CASSVGSVAYNEQFF.

The chain has TRBV27 and TRBJ1-6; a weak D match, TRBD1 (5 bases). The CDR3 loop spans 17 amino acids. Trimming took 5 bases from V and 0 from J, leaving 14 bases between them. Germline V lookup: CDR1 MNHEY, CDR2 SMNVEV (reference sequence). DNA for the CDR3: TGTGCCAGCAGTCCGAGACAGCAGAGCTCCTATAATTCACCCCTCCACTTT. Its protein product is CASSPRQQSSYNSPLHF.

The chain uses TRBV6-5 and TRBJ2-2, with D unclear. CDR3 length equals 15 residues. Germline CDR1 reads MNHEY; CDR2 reads SVGAGI. The V end lost 2 bases, the J end lost 1 base, and 8 bases lay between the germline ends. The CDR3 sequence: CASSYLAGNTGELFF. In DNA form, the CDR3 reads TGTGCCAGCAGTTACCTCGCAGGGAACACCGGGGAGCTGTTTTTT.

The V and J genes are TRBV20-1 and TRBJ2-2, with 10 bases matching TRBD2. Germline V gene sequence: CDR1 DFQATT, CDR2 SNEGSKA (reference sequence). Losses at the gene ends were 3 bases for V and 6 bases for J; bases not matched to a gene: 7. The CDR3 runs 15 residues. CDR3 loop: CSASPSGRASGELFF. The CDR3, as DNA: TGCAGTGCTAGTCCGAGCGGGAGGGCCTCCGGGGAGCTGTTTTTT.

The chain couples TRBV7-9 to TRBJ1-6; D is uncertain. Germline CDR1 SEHNR, CDR2 FQNEAQ (reference sequence). V lost 5 bases and J lost 8, with 13 bases in between. The CDR3 extends over 14 amino acids. The CDR3 loop reads CASSEGGADSPLHF. DNA for the CDR3: TGTGCCAGCAGCGAAGGCGGTGCCGATTCACCCCTCCACTTT.

The chain links TRBV13 to TRBJ1-5, with D possibly being TRBD1 (5 bases). The germline V gene has CDR1 PRHDT and CDR2 FYEKMQ (reference sequence). The CDR3 consists of 14 residues. The V end lost 3 bases, the J end lost 1 base, and 7 bases lay between the germline ends. CDR3 sequence reads: CASSFRASNQPQHF. The CDR3 nucleotides read TGTGCCAGCAGCTTCAGGGCGAGCAATCAGCCCCAGCATTTT. The whole variable domain, remainder taken from reference TRBV13 and TRBJ1-5, is AAGVIQSPRHLIKEKRETATLKCYPIPRHDTVYWYQQGPGQDPQFLISFYEKMQSDKGSIPDRFSAQQFSDYHSELNMSSLELGDSALYFCASSFRASNQPQHFGDGTRLSIL.

In its sample, this clone was seen once. The chain is built from TRBV29-1 and TRBJ2-7; D possibly corresponds to TRBD2 (6 bases). CDR3 size: 14 residues. The V end lost 6 bases, the J end lost 3 bases, and 18 bases lay between the germline ends. Germline loops: CDR1 SQVTM, CDR2 ANQGSEA. CDR3 nucleotide sequence: TGCAGCGTGGCCCCCGGGGGAGACCTCTACGAGCAGTACTTC. This gives the protein CSVAPGGDLYEQYF.

The V and J genes are TRBV27 and TRBJ2-7; 7 bases map to TRBD1. The V segment lost 4 bases and the J segment 7 bases; nucleotides outside the gene matches: 10. The CDR3 is made up of 14 amino acids. Looked up from germline, CDR1 is MNHEY and CDR2 is SMNVEV (reference sequence). This CDR3 reads CASSWRQGLGEQYF. The CDR3 coding sequence is TGTGCCAGCAGTTGGAGACAGGGTCTGGGGGAGCAGTACTTC.

CDR3 amino acids: CASSPFASLGTGTIYF. DNA for the CDR3: TGTGCCAGCAGTCCCTTCGCTTCACTCGGGACTGGCACCATATATTTT. The chain recombines TRBV28 with TRBJ1-3; possible D gene TRBD1, 5 bases. This CDR3 region has 16 residues. V gave up 5 bases and J gave up 9 bases, with 23 bases separating them. The germline gives CDR1 MDHEN, CDR2 SYDVKM.

The V call is TRBV3-1 (or the pseudogene TRBV3-2), the J call TRBJ2-3; 7 nucleotides line up with TRBD2. The CDR3 sequence is 16 residues long. From germline, CDR1 is LGHDT and CDR2 YNNKEL (reference sequence). The junction had 7 bases not matched to a gene; V was cut back by 1 base and J by 3 bases. The CDR3 sequence is CASSQGKGGRTDTQYF. The CDR3 DNA reads TGTGCCAGCAGCCAAGGGAAGGGCGGGAGAACAGATACGCAGTATTTT.

This clone was seen only a few times. CDR3 nucleotides: TGTGCCAGCAGCTTTGGCGGTTACGAGCAGTACGTC. This gives the protein CASSFGGYEQYV. The rearrangement uses TRBV5-4 and TRBJ2-7, with D unclear. The germline gives CDR1 SGHNT, CDR2 YYREEE (reference sequence). Deletions cut 2 bases from V and 4 bases from J, with 7 bases between. CDR3 length: 12 amino acids.

This clone was seen a handful of times. The genes are TRBV24-1 and TRBJ1-5; no clear D gene. Germline V gene sequence: CDR1 KGHDR, CDR2 SFDVKD. The V and J ends lost 4 bases and 3 bases respectively, with 9 bases between them. The CDR3 length is 14 residues. For the CDR3, the DNA is TGTGCCACCAGTGACTTTGGGCCCAATCAGCCCCAGCATTTT. It codes for CATSDFGPNQPQHF.

This clone was detected only once. The V and J genes are TRBV3-1 (or the pseudogene TRBV3-2) and TRBJ1-2; D is unclear. This CDR3 contains 13 residues. The V end was cut by 5 bases, the J end by 6 bases, with 13 bases between. CDR1 and CDR2 from the germline V gene are LGHDT and YNNKEL (reference sequence). The CDR3 nucleotides read TGTGCCAGCAGCTCCGACCGGGTAAATGGCTACACCTTC. Protein sequence: CASSSDRVNGYTF.

The chain recombines TRBV24-1 with TRBJ1-2; 7 nucleotides agree with TRBD1. Germline values: CDR1 KGHDR, CDR2 SFDVKD. V was pared by 7 bases and J by 6 bases, with 7 bases of the junction left unmatched. The CDR3 totals 13 residues. The CDR3 DNA reads TGTGCCACCAGCCGGGACAGCCTGAATGGCTACACCTTC. This codes for CATSRDSLNGYTF.

The chain joins TRBV6-5 to TRBJ1-2, with 8 bases that match TRBD1. CDR1 is MNHEY, CDR2 SVGAGI, per germline. With V trimmed by 2 bases and J by 4 bases, 9 bases remained unmatched. This CDR3 comprises 16 residues. The CDR3 DNA reads as TGTGCCAGCAGTTACACCGACAGGGGTCGGGGCTATGGCTACACCTTC. This encodes CASSYTDRGRGYGYTF.

This chain uses TRBV6-4 with TRBJ2-1; D is uncertain. From germline, CDR1 is MRHNA and CDR2 SNTAGT. The CDR3 is 14 amino acids. V dropped 4 bases and J dropped 8 bases, with 15 bases sitting between them. As DNA, the CDR3 is TGTGCCAGCAGTGTCATCCCGACCGCGGATGAGCAGTTCTTC. Its protein product is CASSVIPTADEQFF.

The V gene is TRBV2, the J gene TRBJ2-3; tentatively, D is TRBD1 (5 bases). The CDR3 length is 15 residues. CDR1 is SNHLY, CDR2 FYNNEI, per germline. Trimming removed 3 bases at V and 8 bases at J, with 18 bases between. The CDR3 sequence: CASSDESQGAGTQYF. The CDR3 DNA sequence: TGTGCCAGCAGTGACGAATCCCAGGGCGCCGGTACGCAGTATTTT.

The V call is TRBV6-6, the J call TRBJ1-2; no clear D gene. The CDR3 sequence is 15 residues long. The V end lost 0 bases, the J end lost 3 bases, and 11 bases lay between the germline ends. The germline V gene has CDR1 MNHNY and CDR2 SVGAGI (reference sequence). CDR3 loop: CASSYSIQAHYGYTF. The CDR3 DNA sequence: TGTGCCAGCAGTTACTCGATTCAGGCCCACTATGGCTACACCTTC.

This clone was recorded once. V gene TRBV5-1 combines with J gene TRBJ2-3, with D possibly matching TRBD2 (5 bases). V lost 3 bases and J lost 0, with 14 bases in between. The CDR3 contains 16 residues. CDR1 and CDR2 (germline): SGHRS, YFSETQ. CDR3 residues: CASSSWEAVSTDTQYF. CDR3 coding DNA: TGCGCCAGCAGCTCCTGGGAAGCGGTAAGCACAGATACGCAGTATTTT.

The chain links TRBV9 to TRBJ1-1; D gene unclear. The germline gives CDR1 SGDLS, CDR2 YYNGEE. The CDR3 spans 13 residues. Trimming removed 1 base from V and 2 bases from J, with 6 bases in between. This chain's CDR3 is CASSVSLNTEAFF. In DNA, the CDR3 is TGTGCCAGCAGCGTATCCCTAAACACTGAAGCTTTCTTT.

This chain's CDR3 is CASSEGGGAEEKLFF. Here the CDR3 DNA reads TGTGCCAGCAGTGAAGGGGGAGGGGCGGAGGAAAAACTGTTTTTT. This chain links TRBV25-1 with TRBJ1-4, with TRBD1 as a possible D gene (5 bases). CDR3 size: 15 residues. CDR1 is MGHDK, CDR2 SYGVNS, per germline. Trimming pared 2 bases from V and 8 bases from J, leaving 15 bases between.

The chain joins TRBV5-1 to TRBJ1-1; D is unresolved. The germline V gene has CDR1 SGHRS and CDR2 YFSETQ. Trimming removed 2 bases from V and 3 bases from J, with 11 bases in between. The CDR3 is 14 amino acids. The CDR3 protein is CASSLSVPYTEAFF. As DNA, the CDR3 is TGCGCCAGCAGCTTATCGGTGCCTTACACTGAAGCTTTCTTT.

The chain recombines TRBV10-3 with TRBJ2-2; tentative D call: TRBD2 (6 bases). Germline CDR1 is ENHRY and CDR2 is SYGVKD. The ends were cut back, 2 bases at V and 1 base at J, with 8 bases in the middle. The CDR3 consists of 15 residues. The CDR3 DNA sequence: TGTGCCATCAGTGAGGCGCGGGGGAACACCGGGGAGCTGTTTTTT. This sequence encodes CAISEARGNTGELFF.

The chain recombines TRBV29-1 with TRBJ2-1; 9 bases are shared with TRBD2. In germline, CDR1 is SQVTM, CDR2 ANQGSEA. The CDR3 is 19 residues long. Germline trimming cut 4 bases from V and 0 bases from J; bases unmatched to any gene: 16. DNA of the CDR3: TGCAGCGTTGTCGGGCTAGCGGGAAAGGGCCCGAGCTCCTACAATGAGCAGTTCTTC. It yields the protein CSVVGLAGKGPSSYNEQFF.

The rearrangement joins TRBV4-1 to TRBJ1-2; TRBD1 agrees at 7 bases. Germline V gene data show CDR1 as MGHRA and CDR2 as YSYEKL. The CDR3 loop spans 13 amino acids. Unmatched junction bases numbered 6, after V lost 3 bases and J lost 8 bases. This CDR3 is CASSQVGQAGYTF. The CDR3 nucleotides are TGCGCCAGCAGCCAGGTCGGACAGGCGGGCTACACCTTC.